This T cell receptor beta chain was profiled in a study of T-cell reconstitution after alpha-beta-depleted transplantation in children. This CDR3 has 15 residues. Per the germline V gene, CDR1 is MNHEY and CDR2 is SMNVEV (reference sequence). The junction had 9 bases not matched to a gene; V was cut back by 6 bases and J by 6 bases. This clonotype came up many times. Unique molecular identifiers were incorporated into the prepared TCRbeta library. TCRdb passed the PCR reads through MiXCR, listing each CDR3 protein once. The sample lists 100,000 to 120,000 distinct CDR3 sequences, 10% occurring once. The receptor comes from a human donor who donated a stem cell graft to a child with acute lymphoblastic leukemia. The rearrangement links TRBV27 to TRBJ1-4; TRBD1 aligns across 8 bases. The sample here was PBMCs from the stem cell graft donor, taken from the stem cell graft. The CDR3 DNA reads as TGTGCCAGCAGGGCCCGGTCGACAGGGGATGAAAAACTGTTTTTT. It specifies CASRARSTGDEKLFF.